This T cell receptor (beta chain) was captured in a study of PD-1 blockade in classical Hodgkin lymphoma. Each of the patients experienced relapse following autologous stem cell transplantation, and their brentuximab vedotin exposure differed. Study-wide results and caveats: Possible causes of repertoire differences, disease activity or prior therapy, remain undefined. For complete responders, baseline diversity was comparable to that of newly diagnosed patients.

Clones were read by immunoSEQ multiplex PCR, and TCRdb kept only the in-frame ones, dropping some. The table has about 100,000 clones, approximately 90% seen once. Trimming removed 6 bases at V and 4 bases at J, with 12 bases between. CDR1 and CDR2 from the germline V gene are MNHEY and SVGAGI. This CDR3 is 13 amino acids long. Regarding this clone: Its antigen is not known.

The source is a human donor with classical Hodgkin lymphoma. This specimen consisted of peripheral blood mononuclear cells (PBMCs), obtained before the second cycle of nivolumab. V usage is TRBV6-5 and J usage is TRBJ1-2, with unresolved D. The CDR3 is CASSPARSYGYTF. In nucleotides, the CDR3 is TGTGCCAGCAGCCCTGCCCGTAGCTATGGCTACACCTTC.